This T cell receptor beta chain is from a study of blood T cells in healthy people across ages. Overall study results and limits: The long-lived group displayed more naive CD4+ cells, plus higher diversity, than the aged donors did. Unknown CMV status may confound age-related changes in expanded clones.

Alongside a J-beta primer mix, a sample-barcoded 5' primer served in a second PCR lasting about 7 to 11 cycles. Sequencing yielded, for each sample, at least 2.5 million paired-end reads carrying CDR3. TCRdb processed the 5' RACE reads anew with MiXCR; each CDR3 protein has one entry. The table has around 1.5 million distinct CDR3 sequences, approximately 42% seen once; the top ten hold 7% to 9%. Germline V gene lookup returns CDR1 MDHEN and CDR2 SYDVKM. The CDR3 is made up of 15 amino acids. Trimming removed 7 bases at V and 7 bases at J, with 23 bases between. In regard to this clonotype: Its antigen is still unknown.

The clonotype comes from a woman between 18 and 29 years old in good health. The gene calls are TRBV28 and TRBJ2-7, with D perhaps TRBD1 or TRBD2 (5 bases each). The material sequenced was blood. The CDR3 spells CASTFQGTGLGEQYF. Here the CDR3 DNA reads TGTGCCAGCACTTTTCAAGGGACCGGGCTGGGGGAGCAGTACTTC.